Listed below are T cell receptor beta chains from one sample, sequenced in a study of blood T cell repertoires in COVID-19. Clones were read by immunoSEQ multiplex PCR, and TCRdb kept only the in-frame ones, dropping some. The sample lists 260,000 or so clones; roughly 81% were seen once. The specimen sequenced was peripheral blood. Receptors were obtained from a woman of 80 years or more with COVID-19, enrolled during active disease. CDR3s include the opening cysteine and the closing phenylalanine or tryptophan. Each record gives: clone size, D gene, J gene, V gene, CDR3 DNA, CDR3 protein. D genes are given only for firm matches. Size is omitted from some rows. Given values are once, few, many or a class for expanded clones.

.,.,TRBJ2-5,TRBV2,TGTGCCAGCAGTGACGCGGCCCAGTACTTC,CASSDAAQYF
.,.,TRBJ2-3,TRBV30,TGTGCCTGGAGCCCGACTATCCCACGGAACACAGATACGCAGTATTTT,CAWSPTIPRNTDTQYF
.,TRBD2,TRBJ2-1,TRBV28,TGTGCCAGCAGCTCTAGCGGGAGCTCCTACAATGAGCAGTTCTTC,CASSSSGSSYNEQFF
.,TRBD1,TRBJ2-2,TRBV10-2,TGCGCCAGCAGGGGACAGGGGCGGGACGGGGAGCTGTTTTTT,CASRGQGRDGELFF
.,.,TRBJ2-1,TRBV5-1,TGCGCCAGCAGCTTGGTTGGGGACTTGAGTTACAATGAGCAGTTCTTC,CASSLVGDLSYNEQFF
.,.,TRBJ2-5,TRBV28,TGTGCCAGCAGTTTCTTCAACCAGGCGTGCCAAGAGACCCAGTACTTC,CASSFFNQACQETQYF
.,TRBD1,TRBJ1-2,TRBV30,TGTGCCTGGAGTGTACTCGGACAGGGGGAAGATGGCTACACCTTC,CAWSVLGQGEDGYTF
once,.,TRBJ1-6,TRBV28,TGTGCCAGCAGAGGGCAGGGCAGTGGTTCACCCCTCCACTTT,CASRGQGSGSPLHF
.,TRBD1,TRBJ1-2,TRBV7-2,TGTGCCAGCAGCCTACAGGGGATGGGGGATGGCTACACCTTC,CASSLQGMGDGYTF
.,.,TRBJ1-5,TRBV6-2/TRBV6-3,TGTGCCAGCAGTTCGCATAAGACAGGAACGAATCAGCCCCAGCATTTT,CASSSHKTGTNQPQHF
.,.,TRBJ1-2,TRBV19,TGTGCCAGTCGTACACTTAGGGGCGGGGTCTATGGCTACACCTTC,CASRTLRGGVYGYTF
few,.,TRBJ2-2,TRBV11-2,TGTGCCAGCAGCCCTTTAGGACCGGGAGCCACCGGGGAGCTGTTTTTT,CASSPLGPGATGELFF
once,.,TRBJ1-5,TRBV4-2,TGTGCCAGCAGCCAAGATCCGGTTCGTGTGAATCAGCCCCAGCATTTT,CASSQDPVRVNQPQHF
.,.,TRBJ2-5,TRBV30,TGTGCCTGGGCGGTAGCCGCGGAGACCCAGTACTTC,CAWAVAAETQYF
.,.,TRBJ1-5,TRBV9,TGTGCCAGCAGCACTCAAGGGGACGGGGGAAGGCCCCAGCATTTT,CASSTQGDGGRPQHF
.,TRBD2,TRBJ2-7,TRBV19,TGTGCCAGTAGTGAGCTAGCGGGGGCGATATACGAGCAGTACTTC,CASSELAGAIYEQYF
.,TRBD1,TRBJ2-7,TRBV5-1,TGCGCCAGCAGCTGGGCCGGGACAGGGGAGTACGAGCAGTACTTC,CASSWAGTGEYEQYF
.,.,TRBJ1-1,TRBV13,TGTGCCAGCAGCCCAGGAGGGGGGGGGAACACTGAAGCTTTCTTT,CASSPGGGGNTEAFF
once,TRBD2,TRBJ2-1,TRBV28,TGTGCCAGCAGTCAAGCGGGAGGGCAGTTCTTC,CASSQAGGQFF
.,.,TRBJ1-1,TRBV19,TGTGCCAGTCGTAGACGGACAAACACTGAAGCTTTCTTT,CASRRRTNTEAFF
.,TRBD2,TRBJ2-7,TRBV19,TGTGCCAGTAGTCGGGGACTAGCGGGAGGGCCTCGGAACGAGCAGTACTTC,CASSRGLAGGPRNEQYF
.,TRBD1,TRBJ1-1,TRBV10-3,TGTGCCATCAGTGAGTCTATTGGGACAGGGAACACTGAAGCTTTCTTT,CAISESIGTGNTEAFF
.,.,TRBJ2-7,TRBV18,TGTGCCAGCTCAGGTACGGTAGCCCACGAGCAGTACTTC,CASSGTVAHEQYF
.,.,TRBJ1-4,TRBV19,TGTGCCAGTAGTCCGCGGGGGGACGATGAAAAACTGTTTTTT,CASSPRGDDEKLFF
.,.,TRBJ2-2,TRBV3-1/TRBV3-2,TGTGCCAGCAGCCGAAGGGGGTTTACGAACACCGGGGAGCTGTTTTTT,CASSRRGFTNTGELFF
.,.,TRBJ1-1,TRBV19,TGTGCCAGTATTGACACAGGGTGGACTGAAGCTTTCTTT,CASIDTGWTEAFF
.,TRBD2,TRBJ2-5,TRBV6-1,TGTGCCAGCAGTGAAAACTTAGCGGGAGGGATGGAGACCCAGTACTTC,CASSENLAGGMETQYF